The 29 T cell receptor beta chains reported below all come from one sample, sequenced in a study of T cells after yellow fever vaccination. TCRdb re-analysed the 5' RACE reads in MiXCR, keeping a single row per CDR3 protein. The repertoire holds roughly 100,000 distinct CDR3 sequences, about 8.2% seen once, with roughly 15% in the top ten. The sample consisted of CD8+ T cells not binding an NS4B(214-222) dextramer, sorted from PBMCs, taken around 16 days after the first yellow fever vaccination. Source of these receptors: a young man who received the YFV17D yellow fever vaccine.

The chain uses TRBV5-1 and TRBJ2-5; maybe TRBD1 (6 bases). CDR3 length equals 14 residues. Germline loops: CDR1 SGHRS, CDR2 YFSETQ. Deletions cut 1 base from V and 1 base from J, with 8 bases between. DNA of the CDR3: TGCGCCAGCAGCTTGTCAGGGGCCCAAGAGACCCAGTACTTC. The encoded protein is CASSLSGAQETQYF.

This clonotype was observed a few times. The chain recombines TRBV3-1 with TRBJ2-1, with D perhaps matching TRBD2 (6 bases). Germline V lookup: CDR1 LGHDT, CDR2 YNNKEL (reference sequence). Trimming stripped 0 bases from V and 10 bases from J, with 19 bases between. This CDR3 has 16 amino acids. The chain's CDR3 is CASSQEAAGWSEEQFF. In DNA form, the CDR3 reads TGTGCCAGCAGCCAAGAAGCGGCGGGATGGAGTGAGGAGCAGTTCTTC.

The rearrangement links TRBV20-1 to TRBJ2-3; D possibly corresponds to TRBD1 (6 bases). Trimming removed 5 bases from V and 0 bases from J, with 15 bases in between. The CDR3 runs to 15 residues. Germline assignment: CDR1 DFQATT and CDR2 SNEGSKA (reference sequence). The CDR3 DNA follows: TGCAGTGCTCCCGGACGTAGGGGGAGCACAGATACGCAGTATTTT. Its protein is CSAPGRRGSTDTQYF.

With regard to this clonotype: This may come from a read error, since a much larger clone is one base off. The chain couples TRBV29-1 to TRBJ1-1, with no clear D. The CDR3 runs 12 residues. Trimming cost V 3 bases and J 2 bases, with 7 bases left between them. CDR1 and CDR2 from the germline V gene are SQVTM and ANQGSEA. As DNA, the CDR3 is TGCAGCGTTGACAGCATCAACACTGAAGCTTTCTTT. Translated, it gives CSVDSINTEAFF.

The rearrangement joins TRBV6-6 to TRBJ2-1; D is unclear. The V and J ends lost 3 bases and 5 bases respectively, with 5 bases between them. CDR1 is MNHNY and CDR2 is SVGAGI in the germline V gene (reference sequence). The CDR3 sequence is 12 residues long. The CDR3 sequence: CASSYGDNEQFF. The DNA for the CDR3 is TGTGCCAGCAGTTATGGGGACAATGAGCAGTTCTTC.

This clonotype has at least ten counts. The CDR3 DNA is TGCAGCGTTGAAGGATTGTACAATGAGCAGTTCTTC. Its translation is CSVEGLYNEQFF. The chain recombines TRBV29-1 with TRBJ2-1, with no clear D. The CDR3 is 12 residues long. Germline V CDR1 and CDR2: SQVTM, ANQGSEA. V shed 1 base and J shed 4 bases, with 5 bases lying between them.

This clonotype was counted only a few times. The genes are TRBV27 and TRBJ2-7; the match to TRBD1 covers 10 bases. V gave up 5 bases and J gave up 5 bases; unmatched junction bases: 6. The CDR3 contains 14 residues. CDR1 and CDR2 from the germline V gene are MNHEY and SMNVEV (reference sequence). Here the CDR3 DNA reads TGTGCCAGCAGTCCACTGGACAGGGGGGACGAGCAGTACGTC. Its translation is CASSPLDRGDEQYV.

This clonotype was found a few times. The V call is TRBV3-1, the J call TRBJ1-1; the D gene is possibly TRBD1 (5 bases). CDR3 size: 14 residues. Trimming removed 4 bases from V and 8 bases from J, with 17 bases in between. Germline loops: CDR1 LGHDT, CDR2 YNNKEL (reference sequence). The DNA for the CDR3 is TGTGCCAGCAGCCCCCGGGGCGGGGGTGGGGAAGCTTTCTTT. This sequence encodes CASSPRGGGGEAFF.

In its sample, this clonotype was seen many times. The chain couples TRBV12-3 or TRBV12-4 to TRBJ2-3; TRBD2 matches 11 bases. V dropped 6 bases and J dropped 1; count of bases not matched to a gene: 3. The CDR3 runs to 15 residues. CDR3 nucleotides: TGTGCCAGCAGCCCACTAGCGGGGGGCACAGATACGCAGTATTTT. It is translated as CASSPLAGGTDTQYF.

Comments on this clonotype: This may come from a read error, since a much larger clone is one base off. This chain connects TRBV2 to TRBJ1-1; 12 bases align to TRBD1. Germline V CDR1 and CDR2: SNHLY, FYNNEI. The CDR3 is 16 amino acids. CDR3 sequence: CVSSEARDRGLTEAFF. In nucleotides, the CDR3 is TGTGTCAGCAGTGAAGCGAGGGACAGGGGGCTCACTGAAGCTTTCTTT.

This clonotype was seen more than once but under ten times. The chain employs TRBV10-3 and TRBJ2-3, with D unclear. The V end was cut by 2 bases, the J end by 1 base, with 4 bases between. The V gene's germline CDR1 is ENHRY and CDR2 SYGVKD. The CDR3 has 13 residues. CDR3 DNA: TGTGCCATCAGTGAGACGGGCACAGATACGCAGTATTTT. It codes for CAISETGTDTQYF.

This sequence joins TRBV9 and TRBJ2-3; 7 bases line up with TRBD2. J gave up 8 bases and V 4 bases, and 7 bases lay outside the gene matches. Germline V gene sequence: CDR1 SGDLS, CDR2 YYNGEE. The CDR3 spans 13 residues. CDR3 sequence (DNA): TGTGCCAGCAGCCCGACGGGGGGAAGTACGCAGTATTTT. Protein: CASSPTGGSTQYF.

The chain carries TRBV4-3 and TRBJ2-2; D call uncertain. Germline CDR1 reads LGHNA; CDR2 reads YSLEER. This CDR3 region has 14 residues. V lost 4 bases, J lost 0 bases, and 6 bases lay in between. For the CDR3, the DNA is TGCGCCAGCAGCCCGGGTTCGAACACCGGGGAGCTGTTTTTT. Residues: CASSPGSNTGELFF.

This clonotype was counted only a few times. This chain links TRBV7-8 with TRBJ2-1; a possible D gene is TRBD2 (5 bases). CDR1 and CDR2 (germline): SGHVS, FQNEAQ. This CDR3 region has 14 residues. Trimming stripped 8 bases from V and 4 bases from J, with 15 bases between. The CDR3 sequence is CASGPSGTYNEQFF. The CDR3 nucleotides are TGTGCCAGCGGTCCGTCGGGAACTTACAATGAGCAGTTCTTC.

V and J are TRBV27 and TRBJ1-1; D unclear. Germline lookup yields CDR1 MNHEY and CDR2 SMNVEV (reference sequence). This CDR3 is built from 14 residues. Deletions cut 1 base from V and 5 bases from J, with 11 bases between. CDR3 residues: CASSLYRGKTEAFF. In DNA form, the CDR3 reads TGTGCCAGCAGTTTATACAGAGGAAAGACTGAAGCTTTCTTT.

In this sample, this clonotype turned up a few times. The chain carries TRBV4-1 and TRBJ2-3; D is uncertain. The V end lost 5 bases, the J end lost 3 bases, and 18 bases lay between the germline ends. CDR3 size: 16 residues. Germline V gene lookup returns CDR1 MGHRA and CDR2 YSYEKL. The CDR3 protein is CASSFPSGARTDTQYF. The CDR3 DNA sequence: TGCGCCAGCAGCTTCCCGAGTGGAGCTAGAACAGATACGCAGTATTTT.

This clonotype was observed a handful of times. This sequence joins TRBV9 and TRBJ2-1, with no clear D. Germline V CDR1 and CDR2: SGDLS, YYNGEE. The germline V and J ends were trimmed by 4 bases and 3 bases, with 5 bases remaining between them. The CDR3 runs 12 residues. CDR3 DNA: TGTGCCAGCAGCCTCTACTACAATGAGCAGTTCTTC. This gives the protein CASSLYYNEQFF.

CDR3 coding DNA: TGTGCCAGCAGCTTAGACAGCTATAATTCACCCCTCCACTTT. Translated, it gives CASSLDSYNSPLHF. The chain uses TRBV7-9 and TRBJ1-6; D not resolved. Trimming took 1 base from V and 3 from J, leaving 4 bases between them. This CDR3 is built from 14 residues. Per the germline V gene, CDR1 is SEHNR and CDR2 is FQNEAQ (reference sequence).

This rearrangement joins TRBV6-2 or TRBV6-3 to TRBJ1-1, with a weak D call TRBD1 (6 bases). This CDR3 is 15 amino acids long. V gave up 3 bases and J gave up 6 bases, with 17 bases separating them. Germline V gene sequence: CDR1 MNHEY, CDR2 SVGEGT. The CDR3 DNA follows: TGTGCCAGCAGTTATCCCTCAGGGGAGGGGTCTGAAGCTTTCTTT. This gives the protein CASSYPSGEGSEAFF.

This chain joins TRBV4-2 and TRBJ1-2, with TRBD1 matching over 9 bases. Losses at the gene ends were 2 bases for V and 8 bases for J; bases not matched to a gene: 9. Germline V CDR1 and CDR2: LGHNA, YNFKEQ. CDR3 size: 15 residues. The CDR3 region is CASSQLGTGKNGYTF. The CDR3 coding sequence is TGTGCCAGCAGCCAACTCGGGACAGGGAAGAACGGCTACACCTTC.

This chain uses TRBV25-1 with TRBJ1-6, with D unresolved. Deletions cut 6 bases from V and 7 bases from J, with 16 bases between. The CDR3 consists of 15 residues. The germline CDR1 and CDR2 sequences are MGHDK and SYGVNS. The CDR3 loop is CASSPDGIINSPLHF. The DNA for the CDR3 is TGTGCCAGCAGCCCCGACGGAATCATAAATTCACCCCTCCACTTT.

In this sample, this clonotype turned up a few times. This sequence joins TRBV27 and TRBJ1-5; no definite D call. CDR1 MNHEY and CDR2 SMNVEV come from the germline V gene (reference sequence). Trimming left V 9 bases short and J 2 bases short, with 11 bases between. The CDR3 is made up of 13 amino acids. In DNA form, the CDR3 reads TGTGCCAGTAGTCCGGTTCGCAATCAGCCCCAGCATTTT. It encodes CASSPVRNQPQHF.

This clonotype came up a few times. The genes are TRBV3-1 and TRBJ1-2; D gene uncertain. V lost 5 bases to trimming and J lost 3 bases, with 7 bases between them. The V gene's germline CDR1 is LGHDT and CDR2 YNNKEL (reference sequence). CDR3 length: 12 amino acids. The CDR3 spells CASSGEDYGYTF. The CDR3 coding sequence is TGTGCCAGCAGCGGGGAGGACTATGGCTACACCTTC.

This clonotype was recorded at least ten times. V is TRBV11-2 and J is TRBJ2-5; D might be TRBD2 (6 bases). The germline V gene has CDR1 SGHAT and CDR2 FQNNGV. The CDR3 contains 13 residues. The V and J ends lost 5 bases and 0 bases respectively, with 7 bases between them. The CDR3 bases are TGTGCCAGCAGCCGGGACTACCAAGAGACCCAGTACTTC. This gives the protein CASSRDYQETQYF.

This rearrangement joins TRBV27 to TRBJ2-7; D may be TRBD1 (6 bases). This CDR3 contains 12 residues. The germline CDR1 and CDR2 sequences are MNHEY and SMNVEV (reference sequence). Trimming cost V 6 bases and J 5 bases, with 11 bases left between them. CDR3 in amino acids: CASSTRGNEQYF. The DNA for the CDR3 is TGTGCCAGCAGCACCAGGGGCAACGAGCAGTACTTC.

The chain employs TRBV4-3 and TRBJ2-7; D may be TRBD2 (6 bases). This CDR3 spans 15 amino acids. Germline CDR1 LGHNA, CDR2 YSLEER. V lost 1 base and J 6 bases, leaving 16 bases between the germline ends. The CDR3 region is CASSQGASESFEQYF. CDR3 sequence (DNA): TGCGCCAGCAGCCAAGGGGCTAGCGAGAGTTTCGAGCAGTACTTC.

Worth noting for this clonotype: The junction departs from the called germline gene at one end, perhaps through a read error. The chain combines TRBV20-1 with TRBJ2-5; perhaps D is TRBD1 or TRBD2 (5 bases each). This CDR3 region has 13 residues. The germline V gene has CDR1 DFQATT and CDR2 SNEGSKA (reference sequence). The CDR3 DNA reads TGCAGTGCCAGAGGGGAGAGCTGGGAGACCCAGTACTTC. It codes for CSARGESWETQYF.

The chain has TRBV6-5 and TRBJ2-2, with 7 bases aligning to TRBD2. The CDR3 is 17 residues long. CDR1 MNHEY and CDR2 SVGAGI come from the germline V gene. Germline trimming cut 2 bases from V and 10 bases from J; bases unmatched to any gene: 16. CDR3 amino acids: CASSYPISRGYDVELFF. DNA for the CDR3: TGTGCCAGCAGTTACCCAATCTCGCGGGGGTATGATGTGGAGCTGTTTTTT.

This clonotype was seen ten or more times. The chain is built from TRBV28 and TRBJ2-7; D uncertain. With 6 bases removed from V and 4 bases from J, the gap between germline ends came to 22 bases. Per germline, CDR1 MDHEN and CDR2 SYDVKM. This CDR3 contains 16 residues. CDR3 amino acids: CASSQWDQTHYYEQYV. The CDR3 bases are TGTGCCAGCAGCCAATGGGATCAGACACACTATTACGAGCAGTACGTC.